The 8 T cell receptor beta chains in this list originate from one sample, sequenced in a study of naive and memory T cell subsets. As for treatment: skin biopsy from PPD injection site in Mantoux-positive individual. Unsorted total RNA, about 1 to 1000 ng, was DNase treated before reverse transcription. Blood and skin TCR RNA was reverse transcribed with alpha and beta constant primers. TCRdb passed the UMI-ligation and nested PCR reads through MiXCR, listing each CDR3 protein once. The table includes over 15,000 distinct CDR3 sequences, less than 9.5% detected once. The starting material was skin, obtained from a tuberculin skin test site. These receptors came from an adult in good health.

This clonotype was seen ten or more times. J is TRBJ1-6 and V is TRBV27; tentatively, D is TRBD1 (5 bases). The CDR3 loop spans 15 amino acids. Germline V gene data show CDR1 as MNHEY and CDR2 as SMNVEV (reference sequence). V was pared by 5 bases and J by 7 bases, with 15 bases between. The CDR3 here is CASSHTGTENSPLHF. The DNA of the CDR3 is TGTGCCAGCAGTCACACCGGGACTGAGAATTCACCCCTCCACTTT.

Ten or more counts support this clonotype. The rearrangement joins TRBV20-1 to TRBJ2-5; D unclear. The CDR3 contains 11 residues. Trimming removed 2 bases from V and 5 bases from J, with 6 bases in between. CDR1 and CDR2 from the germline V gene are DFQATT and SNEGSKA (reference sequence). This chain's CDR3 is CSARFGETQYF. The CDR3 nucleotides are TGCAGTGCTAGATTTGGGGAGACCCAGTACTTC.

This clonotype was observed many times. The chain joins TRBV12-3 or TRBV12-4 to TRBJ2-1; a weak D match, TRBD2 (6 bases). Trimming took 3 bases from V and 4 from J, leaving 10 bases between them. This CDR3 has 14 amino acids. The CDR3 DNA is TGTGCCAGCAGTTTCGGCGGGATATACAATGAGCAGTTCTTC. It yields the protein CASSFGGIYNEQFF.

This clonotype was seen repeatedly, ten times or more. DNA of the CDR3: TGTGCCAGCAGGGATTGGGACTACACAGATACGCAGTATTTT. Its translation: CASRDWDYTDTQYF. This sequence joins TRBV2 and TRBJ2-3; the match to TRBD2 covers 7 bases. CDR3 length equals 14 residues. J lost 2 bases, V lost 6 bases, and 5 bases had no gene match. Germline lookup yields CDR1 SNHLY and CDR2 FYNNEI.

This clonotype showed up many times. V usage is TRBV7-9 and J usage is TRBJ2-5; 8 bases agree with TRBD2. Germline lookup yields CDR1 SEHNR and CDR2 FQNEAQ (reference sequence). With 5 bases clipped from V and 5 bases from J, the junction kept 10 bases outside the gene matches. The CDR3 consists of 15 residues. DNA for the CDR3: TGTGCCAGCAGCCTGCCGGTTGCGGGGGGTGAGACCCAGTACTTC. This gives the protein CASSLPVAGGETQYF. The variable domain in full, with the rest retrieved from reference TRBV7-9 and TRBJ2-5, is DTGVSQNPRHKITKRGQNVTFRCDPISEHNRLYWYRQTLGQGPEFLTYFQNEAQLEKSRLLSDRFSAERPKGSFSTLEIQRTEQGDSAMYLCASSLPVAGGETQYFGPGTRLLVL.

This clonotype has a count of ten or more. This chain connects TRBV27 to TRBJ2-1; 9 nucleotides agree with TRBD1. The CDR3 runs to 16 residues. The V gene end was trimmed by 6 bases and the J gene end by 4 bases; junction bases not matched to a gene: 10. Germline lookup yields CDR1 MNHEY and CDR2 SMNVEV (reference sequence). This CDR3 reads CASREGTGGPYNEQFF. CDR3 coding DNA: TGTGCCAGCAGGGAAGGAACAGGGGGCCCGTACAATGAGCAGTTCTTC.

The chain links TRBV19 to TRBJ1-5, with 7 bases lining up with TRBD1. V shed 5 bases, J shed 9 bases, and the junction held 10 bases outside the gene matches. The CDR3 runs to 14 residues. Germline V CDR1 and CDR2: LNHDA, SQIVND (reference sequence). The CDR3 nucleotides read TGTGCCAGTAGTCGACCGGGACAGCGTCGGCCCCAGCATTTT. Amino acid sequence: CASSRPGQRRPQHF.

This clonotype was observed at least ten times. The chain uses TRBV5-6 and TRBJ2-5, with D tentatively TRBD2 (5 bases). V lost 5 bases and J lost 2, with 16 bases in between. The germline CDR1 and CDR2 sequences are SGHDT and YYEEEE. The CDR3 spans 15 residues. The CDR3 DNA sequence: TGTGCCAGCAGGCCCCCGGGGTATAATCAAGAGACCCAGTACTTC. Its translation is CASRPPGYNQETQYF.